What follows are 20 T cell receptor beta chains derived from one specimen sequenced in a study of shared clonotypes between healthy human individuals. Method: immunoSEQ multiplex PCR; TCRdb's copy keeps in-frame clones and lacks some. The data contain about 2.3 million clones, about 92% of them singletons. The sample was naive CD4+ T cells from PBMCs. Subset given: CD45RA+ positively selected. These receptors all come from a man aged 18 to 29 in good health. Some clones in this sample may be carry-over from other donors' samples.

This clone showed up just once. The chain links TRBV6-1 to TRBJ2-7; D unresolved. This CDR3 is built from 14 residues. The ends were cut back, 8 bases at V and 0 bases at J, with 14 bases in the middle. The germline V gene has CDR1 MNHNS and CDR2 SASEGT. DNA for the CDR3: TGTGCCAGCGACCCCGATGCCGACTCCTACGAGCAGTACTTC. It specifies CASDPDADSYEQYF.

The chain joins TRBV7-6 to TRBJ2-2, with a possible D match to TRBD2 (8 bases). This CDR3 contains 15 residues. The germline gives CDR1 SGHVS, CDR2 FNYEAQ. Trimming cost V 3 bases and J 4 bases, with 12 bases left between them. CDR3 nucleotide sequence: TGTGCCAGCAGCTTCCGGGAGGGGGCCACCGGGGAGCTGTTTTTT. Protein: CASSFREGATGELFF.

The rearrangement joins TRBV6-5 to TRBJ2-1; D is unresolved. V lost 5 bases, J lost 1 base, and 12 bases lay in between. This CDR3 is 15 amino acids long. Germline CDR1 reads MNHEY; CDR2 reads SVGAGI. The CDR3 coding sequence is TGTGCCAGCAGTCCCCACAAGGAATCCTACAATGAGCAGTTCTTC. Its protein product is CASSPHKESYNEQFF.

CDR3 coding DNA: TGTGCCAGCAGCCCAGGGACTAGCGGGAGTATGGGCACCGGGGAGCTGTTTTTT. It specifies CASSPGTSGSMGTGELFF. This rearrangement joins TRBV9 to TRBJ2-2; 14 nucleotides align to TRBD2. The J segment lost 4 bases and the V segment lost 4 bases, leaving 9 bases of the junction unmatched. The CDR3 sequence is 18 residues long. Germline V gene data show CDR1 as SGDLS and CDR2 as YYNGEE.

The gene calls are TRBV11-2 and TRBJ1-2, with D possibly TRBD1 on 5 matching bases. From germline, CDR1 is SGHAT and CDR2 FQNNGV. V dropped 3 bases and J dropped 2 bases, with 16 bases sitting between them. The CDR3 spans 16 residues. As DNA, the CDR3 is TGTGCCAGCAGCTTGGGGGGGACTACCCTAAACTATGGCTACACCTTC. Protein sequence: CASSLGGTTLNYGYTF.

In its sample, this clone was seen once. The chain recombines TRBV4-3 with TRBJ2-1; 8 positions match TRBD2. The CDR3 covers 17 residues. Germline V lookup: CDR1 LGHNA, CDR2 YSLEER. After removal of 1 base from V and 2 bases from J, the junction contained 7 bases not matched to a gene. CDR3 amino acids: CASSQGVSSGTYNEQFF. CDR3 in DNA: TGCGCCAGCAGCCAAGGGGTGAGTAGCGGGACCTACAATGAGCAGTTCTTC.

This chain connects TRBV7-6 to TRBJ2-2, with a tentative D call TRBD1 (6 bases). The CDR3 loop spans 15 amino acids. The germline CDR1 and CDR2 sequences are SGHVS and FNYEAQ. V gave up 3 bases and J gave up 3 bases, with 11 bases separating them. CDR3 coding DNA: TGTGCCAGCAGCTTCCTAGGGGGTCACACCGGGGAGCTGTTTTTT. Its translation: CASSFLGGHTGELFF.

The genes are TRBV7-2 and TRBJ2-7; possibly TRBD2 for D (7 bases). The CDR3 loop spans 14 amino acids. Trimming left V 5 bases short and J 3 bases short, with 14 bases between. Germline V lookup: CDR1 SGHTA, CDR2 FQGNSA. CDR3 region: CASSPEGGDYEQYF. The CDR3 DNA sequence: TGTGCCAGCAGCCCAGAAGGGGGGGACTACGAGCAGTACTTC.

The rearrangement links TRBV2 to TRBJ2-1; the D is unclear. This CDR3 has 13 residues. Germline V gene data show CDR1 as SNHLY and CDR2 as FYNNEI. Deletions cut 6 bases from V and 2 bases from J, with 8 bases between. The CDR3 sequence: CASRILAYNEQFF. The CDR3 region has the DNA TGTGCCAGCAGAATCCTAGCCTACAATGAGCAGTTCTTC.

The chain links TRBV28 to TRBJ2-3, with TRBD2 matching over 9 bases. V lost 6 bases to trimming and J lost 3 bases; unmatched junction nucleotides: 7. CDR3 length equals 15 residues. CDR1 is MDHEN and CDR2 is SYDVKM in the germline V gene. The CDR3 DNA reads TGTGCCAGCAGCCGTAGCGGGAGAGGTACAGATACGCAGTATTTT. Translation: CASSRSGRGTDTQYF.

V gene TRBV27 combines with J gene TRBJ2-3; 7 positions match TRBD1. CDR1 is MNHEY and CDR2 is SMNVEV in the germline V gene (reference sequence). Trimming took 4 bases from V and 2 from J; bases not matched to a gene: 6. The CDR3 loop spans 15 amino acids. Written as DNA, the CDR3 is TGTGCCAGCAGTTCCCGGACAGGCGCCACAGATACGCAGTATTTT. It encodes CASSSRTGATDTQYF.

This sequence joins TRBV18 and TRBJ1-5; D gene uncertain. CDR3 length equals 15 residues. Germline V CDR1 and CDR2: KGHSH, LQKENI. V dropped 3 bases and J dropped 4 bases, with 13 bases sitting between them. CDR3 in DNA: TGTGCCAGCTCACCTTTGAGAGACCCAAATCAGCCCCAGCATTTT. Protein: CASSPLRDPNQPQHF.

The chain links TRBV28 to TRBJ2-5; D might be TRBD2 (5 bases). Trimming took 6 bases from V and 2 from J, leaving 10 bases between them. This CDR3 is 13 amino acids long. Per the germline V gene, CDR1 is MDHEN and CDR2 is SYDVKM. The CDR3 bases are TGTGCCAGCAGGCGACCGGGGCAAGAGACCCAGTACTTC. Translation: CASRRPGQETQYF.

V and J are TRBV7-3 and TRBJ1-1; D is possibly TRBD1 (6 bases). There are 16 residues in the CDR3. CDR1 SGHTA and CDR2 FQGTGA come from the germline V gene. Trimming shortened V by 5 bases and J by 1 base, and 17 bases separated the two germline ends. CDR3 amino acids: CASSQRRGAENTEAFF. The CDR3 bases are TGTGCCAGCAGCCAAAGGCGGGGGGCTGAGAACACTGAAGCTTTCTTT.

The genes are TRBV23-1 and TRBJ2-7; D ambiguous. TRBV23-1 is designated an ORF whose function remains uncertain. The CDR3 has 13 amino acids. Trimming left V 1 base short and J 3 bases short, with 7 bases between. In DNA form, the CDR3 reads TGCGCCAGCAGTCAATGTTCTGGCTACGAGCAGTACTTC. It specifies CASSQCSGYEQYF.

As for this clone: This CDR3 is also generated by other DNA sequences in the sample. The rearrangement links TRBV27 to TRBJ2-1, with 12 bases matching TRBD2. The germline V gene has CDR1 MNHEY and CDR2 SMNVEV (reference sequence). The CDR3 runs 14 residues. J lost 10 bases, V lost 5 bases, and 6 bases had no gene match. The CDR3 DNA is TGTGCCAGCAGTAGACTAGCGGGAGTTCGGGAGCAGTTCTTC. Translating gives CASSRLAGVREQFF.

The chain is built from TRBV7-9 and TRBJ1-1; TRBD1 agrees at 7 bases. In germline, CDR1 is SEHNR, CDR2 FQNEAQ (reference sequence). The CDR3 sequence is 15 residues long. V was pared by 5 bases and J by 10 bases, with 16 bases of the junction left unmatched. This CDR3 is CASSPLRAGGIAAFF. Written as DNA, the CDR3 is TGTGCCAGCAGCCCACTCCGGGCAGGGGGTATAGCAGCTTTCTTT.

This CDR3 is CASSSGDRDGTEAFF. The CDR3 region has the DNA TGTGCCAGCAGCTCGGGGGACAGGGACGGTACTGAAGCTTTCTTT. The chain couples TRBV7-9 to TRBJ1-1; 9 nucleotides match TRBD1. This CDR3 comprises 15 residues. The germline gives CDR1 SEHNR, CDR2 FQNEAQ (reference sequence). V trimming: 4 bases; J trimming: 5 bases; junction bases outside the gene matches: 8.

CDR3 sequence reads: CASSRQLGETQYF. The CDR3 bases are TGTGCCAGTAGCCGACAGCTGGGGGAGACCCAGTACTTC. The chain couples TRBV19 to TRBJ2-5, with D possibly TRBD1 on 5 matching bases. Trimming removed 6 bases from V and 5 bases from J, with 13 bases in between. The CDR3 contains 13 residues. CDR1 and CDR2 from the germline V gene are LNHDA and SQIVND (reference sequence). Combining the CDR3 with reference TRBV19 and TRBJ2-5 gives the whole variable domain DGGITQSPKYLFRKEGQNVTLSCEQNLNHDAMYWYRQDPGQGLRLIYYSQIVNDFQKGDIAEGYSVSREKKESFPLTVTSAQKNPTAFYLCASSRQLGETQYFGPGTRLLVL.

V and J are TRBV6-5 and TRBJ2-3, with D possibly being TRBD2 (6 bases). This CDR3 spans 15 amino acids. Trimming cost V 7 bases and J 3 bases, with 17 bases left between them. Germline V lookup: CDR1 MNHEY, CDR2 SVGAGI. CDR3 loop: CASKRLVGPTDTQYF. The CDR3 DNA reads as TGTGCCAGCAAACGACTAGTTGGTCCAACAGATACGCAGTATTTT.